This record looks at one T cell receptor (beta chain) sequence and its context. The antigen remains undetermined. This record comes from a study of blood T cells in healthy people across ages. General study findings and limits: Getting older went along with TCR beta diversity per million T cells dropping roughly linearly.

Germline CDR1 is KGHSH and CDR2 is LQKENI. The CDR3 is made up of 15 amino acids. V lost 3 bases and J lost 8, with 17 bases in between. It was with a sample-barcoded 5' primer and a J-beta primer mix that a second PCR of roughly 7 to 12 cycles was run. A 12-random-nucleotide template-switch adaptor tagged each cDNA molecule. TCRdb recomputed calls from the 5' RACE reads with MiXCR, one row per CDR3 protein. The sample yields roughly 680,000 distinct CDR3 sequences, over 40% seen once. The study drew donors from healthy Caucasian individuals in Russia aged about 6 to 100. Investigators took roughly 9.5 milliliters of peripheral blood from every donor.

This chain links TRBV18 with TRBJ2-1; TRBD1 might be the D (5 bases). The sequenced sample consisted of blood. The receptor's source is a woman of 80 years or more in good health. CDR3 sequence reads: CASSPYTSQGDEQFF. The CDR3, as DNA: TGTGCCAGCTCACCGTATACAAGCCAAGGGGATGAGCAGTTCTTC.